This entry features one TCR beta chain sequence. This entry belongs to a study of blood T cells in healthy people across ages. Germline lookup yields CDR1 SGHTA and CDR2 FQGNSA. This CDR3 region has 13 residues. A second about 7 to 12 cycle PCR used barcoded and J-beta primers. TCRdb re-called the 5' RACE reads with MiXCR, one entry per CDR3 protein. The data show 800,000 or so distinct CDR3 sequences, approximately 25% seen once. These data were likewise used in another study, on T cells of mothers and their children. That source adds: The cDNA synthesis received all extracted RNA, at around 1.5 ug per 15 ul.

Sequencing input: blood. This chain connects TRBV7-2 to TRBJ2-1; D uncertain. The J call may be in error: the DNA end matches TRBJ2-5 better. This TCR was sampled from a boy between 10 and 17 years old in good health. The DNA for the CDR3 is TGTGCCAGCAGCCCCCTATTCGGGGAGACCCAGTACTTC. It yields the protein CASSPLFGETQYF.